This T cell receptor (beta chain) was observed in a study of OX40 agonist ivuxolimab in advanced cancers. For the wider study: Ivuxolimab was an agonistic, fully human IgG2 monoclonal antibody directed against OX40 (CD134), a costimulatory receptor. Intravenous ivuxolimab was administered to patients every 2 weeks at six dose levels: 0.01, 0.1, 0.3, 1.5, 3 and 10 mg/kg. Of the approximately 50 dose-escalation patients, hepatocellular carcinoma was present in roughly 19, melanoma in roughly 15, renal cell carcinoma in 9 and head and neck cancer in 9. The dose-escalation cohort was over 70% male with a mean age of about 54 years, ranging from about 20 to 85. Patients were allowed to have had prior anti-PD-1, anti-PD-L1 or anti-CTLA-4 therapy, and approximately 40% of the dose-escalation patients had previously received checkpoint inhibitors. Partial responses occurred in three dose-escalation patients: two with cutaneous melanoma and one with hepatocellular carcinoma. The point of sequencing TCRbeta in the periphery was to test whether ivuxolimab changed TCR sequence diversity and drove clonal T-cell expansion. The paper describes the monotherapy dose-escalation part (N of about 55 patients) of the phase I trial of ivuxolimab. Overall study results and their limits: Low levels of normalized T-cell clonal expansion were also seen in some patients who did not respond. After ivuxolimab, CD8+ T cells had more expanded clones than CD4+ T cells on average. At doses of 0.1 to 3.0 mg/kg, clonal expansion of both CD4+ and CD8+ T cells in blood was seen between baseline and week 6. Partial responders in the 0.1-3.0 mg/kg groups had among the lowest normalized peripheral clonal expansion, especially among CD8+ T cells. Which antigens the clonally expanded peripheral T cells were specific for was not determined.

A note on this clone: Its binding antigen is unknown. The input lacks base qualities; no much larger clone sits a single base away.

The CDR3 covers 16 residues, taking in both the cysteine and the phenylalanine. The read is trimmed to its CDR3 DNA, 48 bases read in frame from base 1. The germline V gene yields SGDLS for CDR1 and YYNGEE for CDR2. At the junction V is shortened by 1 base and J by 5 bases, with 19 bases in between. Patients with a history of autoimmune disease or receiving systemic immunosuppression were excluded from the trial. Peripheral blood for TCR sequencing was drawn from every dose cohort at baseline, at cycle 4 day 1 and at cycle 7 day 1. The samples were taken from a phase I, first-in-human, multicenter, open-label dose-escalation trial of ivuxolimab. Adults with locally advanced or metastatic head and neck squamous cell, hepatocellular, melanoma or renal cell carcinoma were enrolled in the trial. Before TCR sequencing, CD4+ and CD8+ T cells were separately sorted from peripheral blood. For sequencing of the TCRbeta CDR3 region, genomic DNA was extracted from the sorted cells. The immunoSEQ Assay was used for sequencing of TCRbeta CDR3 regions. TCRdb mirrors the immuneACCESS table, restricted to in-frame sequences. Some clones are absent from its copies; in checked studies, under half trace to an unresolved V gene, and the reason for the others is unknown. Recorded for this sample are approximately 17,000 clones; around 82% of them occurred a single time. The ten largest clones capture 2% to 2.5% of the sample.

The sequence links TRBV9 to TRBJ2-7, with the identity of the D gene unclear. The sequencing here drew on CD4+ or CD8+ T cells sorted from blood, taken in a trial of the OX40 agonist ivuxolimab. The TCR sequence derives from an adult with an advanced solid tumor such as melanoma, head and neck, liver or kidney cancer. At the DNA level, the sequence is TGTGCCAGCAGCGTAATCGCGCGAGCCCCGGTTCACGAGCAGTACTTC. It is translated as CASSVIARAPVHEQYF.